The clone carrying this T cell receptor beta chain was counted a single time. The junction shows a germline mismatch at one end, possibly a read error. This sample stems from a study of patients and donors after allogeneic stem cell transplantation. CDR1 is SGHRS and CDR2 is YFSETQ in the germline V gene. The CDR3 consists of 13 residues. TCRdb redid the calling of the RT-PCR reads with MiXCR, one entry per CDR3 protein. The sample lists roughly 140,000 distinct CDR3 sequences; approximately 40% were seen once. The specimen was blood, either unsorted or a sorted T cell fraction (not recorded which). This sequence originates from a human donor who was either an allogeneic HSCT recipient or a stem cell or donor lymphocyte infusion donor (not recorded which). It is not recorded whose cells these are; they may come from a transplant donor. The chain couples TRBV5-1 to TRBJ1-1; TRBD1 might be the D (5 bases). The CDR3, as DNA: TGCGCCAGCAGCAGAACAGGAGCCACTGAAGCTCTCTTT. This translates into CASSRTGATEALF.